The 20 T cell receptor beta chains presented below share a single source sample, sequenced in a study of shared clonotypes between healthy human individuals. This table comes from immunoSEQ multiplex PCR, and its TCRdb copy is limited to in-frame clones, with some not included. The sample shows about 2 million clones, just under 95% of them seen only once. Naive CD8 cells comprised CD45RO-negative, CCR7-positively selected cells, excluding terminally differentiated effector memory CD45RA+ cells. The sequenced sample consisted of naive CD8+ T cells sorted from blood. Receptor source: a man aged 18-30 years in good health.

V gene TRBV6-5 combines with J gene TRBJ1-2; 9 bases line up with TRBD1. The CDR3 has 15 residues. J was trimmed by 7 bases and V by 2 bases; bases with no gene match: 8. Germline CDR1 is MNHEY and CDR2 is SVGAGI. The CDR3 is CASSYTSGTGSGYTF. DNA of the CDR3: TGTGCCAGCAGTTACACCTCCGGGACAGGGTCTGGCTACACCTTC.

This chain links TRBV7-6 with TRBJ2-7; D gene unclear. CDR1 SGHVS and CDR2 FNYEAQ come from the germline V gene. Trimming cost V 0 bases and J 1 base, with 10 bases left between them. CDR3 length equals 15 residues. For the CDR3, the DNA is TGTGCCAGCAGCTTAGCGGTGGGGTCTTCCTACGAGCAGTACTTC. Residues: CASSLAVGSSYEQYF.

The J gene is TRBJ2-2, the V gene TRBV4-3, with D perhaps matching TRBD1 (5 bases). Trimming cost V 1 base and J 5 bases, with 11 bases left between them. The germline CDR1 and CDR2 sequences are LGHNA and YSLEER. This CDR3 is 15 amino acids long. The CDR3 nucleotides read TGCGCCAGCAGCCAAGGGGCCAGGGAAACCGGGGAGCTGTTTTTT. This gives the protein CASSQGARETGELFF.

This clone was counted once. The CDR3 protein is CAWSVQVGLNNEQYF. In nucleotides, the CDR3 is TGTGCCTGGAGTGTACAGGTGGGGCTGAACAACGAGCAGTACTTC. The V and J genes are TRBV30 and TRBJ2-7; maybe TRBD1 (5 bases). The V end was cut by 0 bases, the J end by 5 bases, with 17 bases between. This CDR3 contains 15 residues. Per germline, CDR1 GTSNPN and CDR2 SVGIG (reference sequence). The complete variable domain, with remaining parts taken from reference TRBV30 and TRBJ2-7, reads SQTIHQWPATLVQPVGSPLSLECTVEGTSNPNLYWYRQAAGRGLQLLFYSVGIGQISSEVPQNLSASRPQDRQFILSSKKLLLSDSGFYLCAWSVQVGLNNEQYFGPGTRLTVT.

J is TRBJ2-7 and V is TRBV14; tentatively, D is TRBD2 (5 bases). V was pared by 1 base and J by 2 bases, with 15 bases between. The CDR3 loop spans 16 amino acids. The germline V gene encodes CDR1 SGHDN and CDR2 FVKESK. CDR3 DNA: TGTGCCAGCAGCCAAGGAAGGCTAGCCGGAACCTACGAGCAGTACTTC. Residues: CASSQGRLAGTYEQYF.

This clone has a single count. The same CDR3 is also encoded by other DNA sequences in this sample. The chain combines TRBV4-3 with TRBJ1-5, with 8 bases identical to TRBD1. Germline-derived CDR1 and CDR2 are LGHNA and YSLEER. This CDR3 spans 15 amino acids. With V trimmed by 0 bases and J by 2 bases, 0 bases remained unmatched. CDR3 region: CASSQETGGNQPQHF. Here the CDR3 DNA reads TGCGCCAGCAGCCAAGAGACAGGGGGCAATCAGCCCCAGCATTTT.

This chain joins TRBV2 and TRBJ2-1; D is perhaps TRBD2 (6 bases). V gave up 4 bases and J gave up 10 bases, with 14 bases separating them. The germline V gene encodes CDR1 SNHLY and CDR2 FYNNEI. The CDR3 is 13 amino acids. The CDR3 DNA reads TGTGCCAGCAGTGTCCGGGGGATCGGGGAGCAGTTCTTC. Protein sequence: CASSVRGIGEQFF.

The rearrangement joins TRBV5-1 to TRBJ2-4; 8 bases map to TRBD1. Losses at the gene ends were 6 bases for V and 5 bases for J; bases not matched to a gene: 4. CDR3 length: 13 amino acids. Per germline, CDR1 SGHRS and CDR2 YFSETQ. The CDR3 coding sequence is TGCGCCAGCAATGGACAGGGAGAAAACATTCAGTACTTC. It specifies CASNGQGENIQYF. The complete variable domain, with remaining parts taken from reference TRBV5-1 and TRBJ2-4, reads KAGVTQTPRYLIKTRGQQVTLSCSPISGHRSVSWYQQTPGQGLQFLFEYFSETQRNKGNFPGRFSGRQFSNSRSEMNVSTLELGDSALYLCASNGQGENIQYFGAGTRLSVL.

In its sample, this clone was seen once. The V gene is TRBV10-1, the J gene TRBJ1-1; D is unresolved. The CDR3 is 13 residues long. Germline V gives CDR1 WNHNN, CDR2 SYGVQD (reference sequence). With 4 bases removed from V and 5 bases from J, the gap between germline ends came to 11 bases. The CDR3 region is CASSVGQETEAFF. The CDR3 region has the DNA TGCGCCAGCAGTGTTGGGCAGGAGACTGAAGCTTTCTTT.

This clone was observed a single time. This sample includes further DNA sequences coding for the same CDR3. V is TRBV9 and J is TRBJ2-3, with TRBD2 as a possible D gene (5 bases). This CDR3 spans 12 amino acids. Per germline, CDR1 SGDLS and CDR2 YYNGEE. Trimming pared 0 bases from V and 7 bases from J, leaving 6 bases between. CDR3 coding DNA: TGTGCCAGCAGCGTAGGAGGGAATACGCAGTATTTT. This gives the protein CASSVGGNTQYF.

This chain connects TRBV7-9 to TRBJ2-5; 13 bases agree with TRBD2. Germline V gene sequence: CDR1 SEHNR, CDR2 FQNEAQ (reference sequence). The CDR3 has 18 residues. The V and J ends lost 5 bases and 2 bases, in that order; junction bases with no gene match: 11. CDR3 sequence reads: CASSTGLAGPLGQETQYF. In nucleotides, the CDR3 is TGTGCCAGCAGCACGGGACTAGCGGGGCCCCTGGGACAAGAGACCCAGTACTTC.

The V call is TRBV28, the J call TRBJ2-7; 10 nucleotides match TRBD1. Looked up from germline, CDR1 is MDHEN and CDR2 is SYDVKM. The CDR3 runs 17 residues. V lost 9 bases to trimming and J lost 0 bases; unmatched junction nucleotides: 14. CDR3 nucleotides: TGTGCCAGTAGGGGACAGGGGAAGGGCCCTCTCTCCTACGAGCAGTACTTC. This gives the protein CASRGQGKGPLSYEQYF.

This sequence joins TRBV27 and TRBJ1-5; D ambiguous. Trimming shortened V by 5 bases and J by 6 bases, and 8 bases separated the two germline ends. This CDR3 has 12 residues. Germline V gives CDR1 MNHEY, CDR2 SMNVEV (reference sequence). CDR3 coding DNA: TGTGCCAGCAGTACTTTCGGTCAGCCCCAGCATTTT. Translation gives CASSTFGQPQHF.

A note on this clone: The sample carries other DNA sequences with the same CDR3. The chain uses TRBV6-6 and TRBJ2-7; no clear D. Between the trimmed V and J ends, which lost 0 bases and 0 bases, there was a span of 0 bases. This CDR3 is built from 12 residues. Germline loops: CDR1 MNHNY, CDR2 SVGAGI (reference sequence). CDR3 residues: CASSYSSYEQYF. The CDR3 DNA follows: TGTGCCAGCAGTTACTCCTCCTACGAGCAGTACTTC.

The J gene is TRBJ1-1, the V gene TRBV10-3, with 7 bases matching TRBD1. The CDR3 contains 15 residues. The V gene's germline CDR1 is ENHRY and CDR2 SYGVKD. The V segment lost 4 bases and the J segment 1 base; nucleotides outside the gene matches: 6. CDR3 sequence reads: CAISGVTGTNTEAFF. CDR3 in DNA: TGTGCCATCAGTGGAGTGACAGGGACGAACACTGAAGCTTTCTTT.

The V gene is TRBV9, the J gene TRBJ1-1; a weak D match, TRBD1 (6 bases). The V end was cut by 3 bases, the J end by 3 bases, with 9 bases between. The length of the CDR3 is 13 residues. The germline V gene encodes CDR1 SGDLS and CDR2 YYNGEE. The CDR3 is CASSAGADTEAFF. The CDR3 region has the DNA TGTGCCAGCAGCGCAGGGGCGGACACTGAAGCTTTCTTT.

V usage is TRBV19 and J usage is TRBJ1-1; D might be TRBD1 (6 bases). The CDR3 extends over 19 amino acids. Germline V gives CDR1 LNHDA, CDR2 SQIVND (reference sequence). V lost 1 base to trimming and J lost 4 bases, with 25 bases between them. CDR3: CASSIVTQEAGDWVTEAFF. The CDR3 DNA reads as TGTGCCAGTAGTATAGTTACCCAGGAGGCAGGGGACTGGGTCACTGAAGCTTTCTTT.

The CDR3: CASSSLDLGTGDIQYF. The DNA for the CDR3 is TGTGCCAGCAGTTCCCTCGATCTTGGGACAGGGGACATTCAGTACTTC. The rearrangement uses TRBV27 and TRBJ2-4, with 10 bases fitting TRBD1. V trimming: 4 bases; J trimming: 8 bases; junction bases outside the gene matches: 11. The germline gives CDR1 MNHEY, CDR2 SMNVEV (reference sequence). There are 16 residues in the CDR3.

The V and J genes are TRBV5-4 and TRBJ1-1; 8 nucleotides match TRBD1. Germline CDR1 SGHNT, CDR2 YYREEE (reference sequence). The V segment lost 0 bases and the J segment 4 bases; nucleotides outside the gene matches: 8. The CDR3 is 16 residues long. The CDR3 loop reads CASSLATGGRGTEAFF. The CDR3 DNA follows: TGTGCCAGCAGCTTGGCTACAGGGGGTAGAGGCACTGAAGCTTTCTTT.

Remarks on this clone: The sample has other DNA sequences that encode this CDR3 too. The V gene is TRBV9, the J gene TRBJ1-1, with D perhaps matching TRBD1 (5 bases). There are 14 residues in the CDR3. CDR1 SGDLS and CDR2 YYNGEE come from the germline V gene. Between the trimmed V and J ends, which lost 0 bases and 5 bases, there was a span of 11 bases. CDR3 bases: TGTGCCAGCAGCGTAGGATCGGGGGGGACTGAAGCTTTCTTT. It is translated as CASSVGSGGTEAFF.